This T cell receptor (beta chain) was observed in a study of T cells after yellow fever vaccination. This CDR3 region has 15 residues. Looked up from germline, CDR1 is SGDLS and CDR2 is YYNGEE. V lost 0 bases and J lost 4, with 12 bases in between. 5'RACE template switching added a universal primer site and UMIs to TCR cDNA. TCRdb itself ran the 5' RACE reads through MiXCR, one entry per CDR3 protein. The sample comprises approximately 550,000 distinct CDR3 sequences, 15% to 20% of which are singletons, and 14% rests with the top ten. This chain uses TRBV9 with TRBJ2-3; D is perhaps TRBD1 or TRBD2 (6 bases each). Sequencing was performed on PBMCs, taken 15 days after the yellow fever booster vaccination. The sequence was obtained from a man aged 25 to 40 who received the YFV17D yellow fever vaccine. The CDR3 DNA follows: TGTGCCAGCAGCGTAGAAGGGGGGCCCCCAGATACGCAGTATTTT. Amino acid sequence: CASSVEGGPPDTQYF.